This TCR beta chain was sequenced in a study of T cells in localized non-small cell lung cancer. The V and J ends lost 5 bases and 1 base, in that order; junction bases with no gene match: 3. The CDR3 consists of 15 residues. Germline V lookup: CDR1 MGHRA, CDR2 YSYEKL. The table came from immunoSEQ multiplex PCR; TCRdb's copy has only in-frame clones and leaves some out. The table lists tens of thousands of clones, approximately 90% of them singletons. The sequence derives from a man aged 35 to 69 with stage I squamous cell lung carcinoma. The chain has TRBV4-1 and TRBJ2-2; 8 bases map to TRBD2. Here the sequenced sample was peripheral blood, taken before any cancer treatment. CDR3: CASSGAGVNTGELFF. The CDR3 DNA reads as TGCGCCAGCAGCGGAGCGGGAGTGAACACCGGGGAGCTGTTTTTT.